The present entry profiles one T cell receptor (beta chain) with its context. Its antigen is currently not known. No base quality information exists; no much larger clone differs at one position. The germline V gene provides CDR1 SGHVS and CDR2 FNYEAQ. V drops 1 base and J drops 5 bases, leaving 14 bases in between. The CDR3 starts with the cysteine, ends with the phenylalanine, and has 15 residues. Of the read, only the CDR3 DNA is kept; its 45 bases are in frame from base 1. TCRbeta CDR3 regions were amplified from genomic DNA by means of the immunoSEQ Assay, a bias-controlled multiplex PCR. Under the source paper's analysis protocol: Within the assay, amplification of reference gene primers was used to estimate how many nucleated cells each sample contained. To quantify the absolute abundance of each unique TCRbeta CDR3 rearrangement, sequence reads were collapsed and filtered. For each sample, productive Simpson clonality was calculated as the square root of Simpson's diversity index across productive rearrangements. The immuneACCESS repertoire file appears here via TCRdb, limited to in-frame rearrangements. These files lack a portion of the clones; in checked studies, under half of the deficit traces to unresolved V genes, and the cause of the others is not known. D and trimming come from the DNA, and the V and J calls and clone size come from that table. Here the sample has roughly 330,000 clones; around 87% occur a single time. The ten largest make up roughly 5% of the sample.

The data were obtained in a study of blood T cell repertoires in COVID-19 (dated by TCRdb to 2019 to 2021). Turning to the overall study: The collaborator samples originated in the United States, Italy and Spain and spanned the acute and convalescent phases of COVID-19. The dataset comprised deeply sampled blood TCRbeta repertoires from subjects exposed to, actively infected with, or recovered from COVID-19. The repertoires were made available in a free public database intended to serve as a resource for research on the immune response to SARS-CoV-2. Nearly every sample came with metadata listing a de-identified subject ID, COVID-19 status, age in years and sex. Samples came from the ongoing ImmuneRACE study (first 160 participants) plus 1,254 subjects from 6 global collaborators. Where HLA class I and class II types were available, the types were taken from metadata supplied by the sample provider, not from assay-based typing. The prospective study material was composed of cDNA or gDNA derived from T cells, B-cell-depleted T cells, or PBMCs. The paper's findings and limits, for the study overall: How much clinical and demographic metadata was included differed by source and by participant, and the metadata was provided uncurated.

Participants in the prospective study were enrolled through a virtual design, were aged about 18 to 90 years, and lived in 20 to 30 United States geographic areas. In the prospective study, participants were assigned to cohorts based on the clinical history participants reported in a screening survey and a study questionnaire. ImmuneRACE Cohort 3 recovered participants were defined by two consecutive negative NP/OP PCR tests, healthcare professional clearance, or symptom resolution. In the prospective study, whole blood, serum and a nasopharyngeal or oropharyngeal swab were collected from each participant by mobile phlebotomists. Over an approximately 2-month period, participants in the prospective study had the option of providing additional blood draws and questionnaires. Blood samples from the prospective study were shipped frozen or at room temperature prior to DNA extraction.

Sequencing was carried out using PBMCs or T cells enriched from blood (not recorded which). The clonotype was recovered from a woman aged 30 to 39 who had recovered from COVID-19. This sequence uses TRBV7-6 and TRBJ1-2; possibly the D gene is TRBD1, per 6 matching bases. The DNA sequence is given as TGTGCCAGCAGCTTAGGGGCAGGGGCGAGTTATGGCTACACCTTC. The translation is CASSLGAGASYGYTF.